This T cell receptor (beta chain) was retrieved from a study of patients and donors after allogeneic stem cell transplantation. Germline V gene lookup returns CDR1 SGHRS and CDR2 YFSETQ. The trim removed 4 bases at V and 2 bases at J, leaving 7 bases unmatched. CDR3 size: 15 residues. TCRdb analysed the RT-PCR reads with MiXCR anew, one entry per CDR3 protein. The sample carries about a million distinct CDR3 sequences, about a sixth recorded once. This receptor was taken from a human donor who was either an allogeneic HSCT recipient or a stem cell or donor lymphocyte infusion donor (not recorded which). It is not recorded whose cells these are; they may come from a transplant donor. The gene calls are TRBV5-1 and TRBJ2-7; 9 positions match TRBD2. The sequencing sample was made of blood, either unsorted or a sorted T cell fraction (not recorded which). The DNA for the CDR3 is TGCGCCAGCAGCACGGAATTAGCGGGAGCCTACGAGCAGTACTTC. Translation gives CASSTELAGAYEQYF. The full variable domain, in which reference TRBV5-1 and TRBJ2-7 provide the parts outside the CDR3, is KAGVTQTPRYLIKTRGQQVTLSCSPISGHRSVSWYQQTPGQGLQFLFEYFSETQRNKGNFPGRFSGRQFSNSRSEMNVSTLELGDSALYLCASSTELAGAYEQYFGPGTRLTVT.